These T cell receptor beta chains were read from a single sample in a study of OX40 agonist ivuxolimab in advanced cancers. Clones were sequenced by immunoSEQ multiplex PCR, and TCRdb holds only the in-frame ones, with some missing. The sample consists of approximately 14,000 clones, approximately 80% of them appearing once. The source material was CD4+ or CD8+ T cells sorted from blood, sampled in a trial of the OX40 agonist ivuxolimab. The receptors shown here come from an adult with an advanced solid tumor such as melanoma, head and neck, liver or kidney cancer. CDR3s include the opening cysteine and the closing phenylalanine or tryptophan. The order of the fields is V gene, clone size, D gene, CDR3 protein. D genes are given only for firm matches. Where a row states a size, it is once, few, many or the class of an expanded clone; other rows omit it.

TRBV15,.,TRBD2,CATSRDRLAGQSFTDTQYF
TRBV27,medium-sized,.,CASSLNAGSTEAFF
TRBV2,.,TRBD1,CATHRGSTYNEQFF
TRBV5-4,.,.,CASSQTVSNQPQHF
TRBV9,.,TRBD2,CASSLGLADRSTDTQYF
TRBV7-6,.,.,CASSFVGGGDTQYF
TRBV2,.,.,CASSAPYSYEQYF
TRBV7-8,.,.,CASSAPPGYQETQYF
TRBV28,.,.,CASNVRGNTEAFF
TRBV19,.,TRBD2,CASGSGTSYEQYF
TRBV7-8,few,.,CASSLKSGSNEQFF